The source of this T cell receptor beta chain is a study of T cell repertoires in cytomegalovirus infection. J gave up 7 bases and V 6 bases, and 6 bases lay outside the gene matches. The CDR3 consists of 13 residues. Germline loops: CDR1 MDHEN, CDR2 SYDVKM. This clonotype was counted at least ten times. Its specificity is unknown. TCRdb processed the reads anew with MiXCR; each CDR3 protein has one entry. The sample includes about 180,000 distinct CDR3 sequences, 14% of them seen just once. General observations from the study: Dominant in the ex vivo response were TCR beta clonotypes restricted by HLA-C and specific for CMV.

The gene calls are TRBV28 and TRBJ1-5, with 7 positions matching TRBD1. This clonotype was sampled from a human donor in good health (CMV status not recorded). Some clones in this sample may be carry-over from other donors' samples. The source material was PBMCs. In DNA form, the CDR3 reads TGTGCCAGCAGCCCAGGGGGTATGCAGCCCCAGCATTTT. Translating gives CASSPGGMQPQHF.